The next 24 T cell receptor beta chains were all read from a single sample in a study of T cell responses to AZD1222 COVID-19 vaccine. Sequenced by immunoSEQ multiplex PCR; TCRdb stores in-frame clones only, minus some. This table holds 120,000 or so clones, more than 70% found once. The source was peripheral blood, collected on day 0 of AZD1222 vaccination. The receptor set was obtained from an adult in good health.

This clone was seen just once. This chain uses TRBV3-1 (or the pseudogene TRBV3-2) with TRBJ2-7; 10 positions match TRBD2. The germline V gene encodes CDR1 LGHDT and CDR2 YNNKEL (reference sequence). This CDR3 contains 16 residues. With 1 base clipped from V and 0 bases from J, the junction kept 3 bases outside the gene matches. The CDR3 region is CASSQATSGYSYEQYF. The CDR3 nucleotides read TGTGCCAGCAGCCAAGCGACTAGCGGGTACTCCTACGAGCAGTACTTC.

The V gene is TRBV7-9, the J gene TRBJ2-7; D remains unclear. Trimming removed 5 bases at V and 1 base at J, with 6 bases between. The CDR3 length is 12 residues. CDR1 is SEHNR and CDR2 is FQNEAQ in the germline V gene (reference sequence). The CDR3 DNA reads TGTGCCAGCAGCCCCAAGTCCTACGAGCAGTACTTC. Amino acid sequence: CASSPKSYEQYF.

The V call is TRBV21-1, the J call TRBJ2-5; the table assigns TRBD1, which was not confirmed against the DNA. TRBV21-1 is an annotated pseudogene. The CDR3 runs 16 residues. In DNA form, the CDR3 reads TGTGCCAGCAGCAAAGGTCCCAAGACAGGGGGGGAGACCCAGTACTTC. This encodes CASSKGPKTGGETQYF.

V gene TRBV24-1 combines with J gene TRBJ1-2; 9 positions match TRBD1. J gave up 2 bases and V 7 bases, and 7 bases lay outside the gene matches. The CDR3 runs 15 residues. CDR1 is KGHDR and CDR2 is SFDVKD in the germline V gene. CDR3: CATRESGQGNYGYTF. CDR3 nucleotide sequence: TGTGCCACCAGGGAATCGGGACAGGGAAACTATGGCTACACCTTC.

This chain joins TRBV6-5 and TRBJ1-5; no definite D call. Trimming stripped 3 bases from V and 3 bases from J, with 12 bases between. Germline CDR1 MNHEY, CDR2 SVGAGI. This CDR3 has 15 amino acids. In DNA form, the CDR3 reads TGTGCCAGCAGTTATTCGCAGCCACACAATCAGCCCCAGCATTTT. It codes for CASSYSQPHNQPQHF.

V is TRBV6-5 and J is TRBJ1-2; no definite D call. Between the trimmed V and J ends, which lost 7 bases and 5 bases, there was a span of 17 bases. The germline V gene encodes CDR1 MNHEY and CDR2 SVGAGI. The CDR3 has 14 amino acids. The CDR3 loop is CASNNLKGGYGYTF. CDR3 sequence (DNA): TGTGCCAGCAATAACCTTAAGGGAGGGTATGGCTACACCTTC.

V is TRBV5-1 and J is TRBJ2-1; 13 bases are a match to TRBD2. CDR1 SGHRS and CDR2 YFSETQ come from the germline V gene. This CDR3 region has 20 residues. V was clipped by 4 bases and J by 0 bases; unmatched bases: 13. This CDR3 is CASSDNGLAGERSSYNEQFF. As DNA, the CDR3 is TGCGCCAGCAGCGACAATGGACTAGCGGGAGAGAGAAGCTCCTACAATGAGCAGTTCTTC.

The chain's CDR3 is CASSLLAGESYEQYF. The CDR3 region has the DNA TGTGCCAGCAGCCTTCTAGCGGGCGAATCCTACGAGCAGTACTTC. The gene calls are TRBV13 and TRBJ2-7; TRBD2 matches at 8 bases. Trimming cost V 5 bases and J 1 base; bases outside gene matches: 7. This CDR3 has 15 residues. Per germline, CDR1 PRHDT and CDR2 FYEKMQ (reference sequence).

The chain has TRBV28 and TRBJ2-7; TRBD2 matches at 7 bases. The CDR3 loop spans 13 amino acids. In germline, CDR1 is MDHEN, CDR2 SYDVKM. The V gene end was trimmed by 6 bases and the J gene end by 7 bases; junction bases not matched to a gene: 9. This CDR3 reads CASSYQGGGEQYF. CDR3 in DNA: TGTGCCAGCAGCTACCAAGGCGGGGGAGAGCAGTACTTC.

The rearrangement links TRBV6-1 to TRBJ1-4; TRBD1 agrees at 7 bases. V trimming: 4 bases; J trimming: 7 bases; junction bases outside the gene matches: 18. CDR3 length: 18 amino acids. CDR1 is MNHNS, CDR2 SASEGT, per germline. The CDR3 bases are TGTGCCAGCAGTGTCGGGAGGGCAGGGGGATTTAAGAGTGAAAAACTGTTTTTT. Translating it yields CASSVGRAGGFKSEKLFF.

The genes are TRBV3-1 (or the pseudogene TRBV3-2) and TRBJ1-5; 7 bases agree with TRBD1. This CDR3 contains 15 residues. Trimming cost V 1 base and J 2 bases; bases outside gene matches: 2. Germline CDR1 reads LGHDT; CDR2 reads YNNKEL (reference sequence). The CDR3 loop is CASSQGQGGNQPQHF. The CDR3 nucleotides read TGTGCCAGCAGCCAAGGACAGGGTGGCAATCAGCCCCAGCATTTT.

This CDR3 is CASSVADRVRIGDTEAFF. The CDR3 DNA reads TGTGCCAGCAGCGTAGCGGACAGGGTGAGAATTGGTGACACTGAAGCTTTCTTT. The rearrangement links TRBV9 to TRBJ1-1, with TRBD1 matching 8 bases. CDR1 and CDR2 from the germline V gene are SGDLS and YYNGEE. This CDR3 contains 18 residues. The junction had 13 bases not matched to a gene; V was cut back by 0 bases and J by 3 bases.

This chain joins TRBV7-9 and TRBJ2-1; unclear D gene. CDR1 is SEHNR, CDR2 FQNEAQ, per germline (reference sequence). Trimming removed 5 bases at V and 0 bases at J, with 14 bases between. CDR3 length: 16 amino acids. CDR3: CASSLNSGSSYNEQFF. DNA of the CDR3: TGTGCCAGCAGCCTAAACTCAGGTAGCTCCTACAATGAGCAGTTCTTC.

V usage is TRBV7-2 and J usage is TRBJ2-1; no clear D gene. Germline lookup yields CDR1 SGHTA and CDR2 FQGNSA. This CDR3 contains 16 residues. Deletions cut 3 bases from V and 5 bases from J, with 17 bases between. CDR3 sequence reads: CASSLFSPWDDNEQFF. The CDR3 bases are TGTGCCAGCAGCTTGTTCTCCCCGTGGGATGACAATGAGCAGTTCTTC.

In this sample, this clone turned up a few times. V is TRBV19 and J is TRBJ2-7; possibly TRBD1 for D (5 bases). The CDR3 sequence is 14 residues long. Germline CDR1 reads LNHDA; CDR2 reads SQIVND (reference sequence). Trimming stripped 3 bases from V and 3 bases from J, with 12 bases between. The CDR3 spells CASSMGTGGYEQYF. The CDR3 nucleotides read TGTGCCAGTAGTATGGGAACAGGCGGCTACGAGCAGTACTTC.

On this clone: A junction end diverges from the germline sequence, so it may reflect a read error. V gene TRBV7-7 combines with J gene TRBJ2-5; 8 nucleotides line up with TRBD2. The CDR3 totals 15 residues. Per the germline V gene, CDR1 is SSHAT and CDR2 is FNYEAQ (reference sequence). The CDR3 nucleotides are TGTGCTAGCAGCTTAGCGGGACACCCCCAAGAGACCCAGTACTTC. Translating gives CASSLAGHPQETQYF. Based on the CDR3 plus reference TRBV7-7 and TRBJ2-5, the full variable domain is GAGVSQSPRYKVTKRGQDVTLRCDPISSHATLYWYQQALGQGPEFLTYFNYEAQPDKSGLPSDRFSAERPEGSISTLTIQRTEQRDSAMYRCASSLAGHPQETQYFGPGTRLLVL.

The CDR3 sequence: CASSYVGAVTEAFF. The CDR3 DNA reads TGTGCCAGCAGTTACGTGGGGGCGGTCACTGAAGCTTTCTTT. The V call is TRBV6-5, the J call TRBJ1-1, with a tentative D call TRBD1 (6 bases). CDR3 length: 14 residues. Germline V gene lookup returns CDR1 MNHEY and CDR2 SVGAGI. Between the trimmed V and J ends, which lost 2 bases and 4 bases, there was a span of 11 bases.

In this sample, this clone turned up once. This chain uses TRBV6-5 with TRBJ2-1; D unclear. Germline CDR1 and CDR2: MNHEY and SVGAGI. CDR3 length: 12 amino acids. The ends were cut back, 2 bases at V and 8 bases at J, with 7 bases in the middle. The CDR3 nucleotides read TGTGCCAGCAGTTACCCCGCGGATGAGCAGTTCTTC. This codes for CASSYPADEQFF.

The rearrangement joins TRBV12-5 to TRBJ2-7; tentatively, D is TRBD1 or TRBD2 (5 bases each). This CDR3 has 12 residues. Trimming removed 1 base at V and 9 bases at J, with 10 bases between. Germline loops: CDR1 LGHNT, CDR2 FRNRAP. CDR3 amino acids: CASGLGGSVQYF. Written as DNA, the CDR3 is TGTGCTAGTGGTTTGGGGGGGTCTGTGCAGTACTTC.

The V and J genes are TRBV2 and TRBJ1-6, with a tentative D call TRBD1 (6 bases). Trimming took 4 bases from V and 9 from J, leaving 19 bases between them. This CDR3 spans 16 amino acids. In germline, CDR1 is SNHLY, CDR2 FYNNEI. The CDR3 region has the DNA TGTGCCAGCAGTGGCCAGCAGGACAGTCAGAGTTCACCCCTCCACTTT. This translates into CASSGQQDSQSSPLHF.

The chain couples TRBV12-3 or TRBV12-4 to TRBJ1-1; 7 bases are shared with TRBD1. The CDR3 length is 11 residues. The V gene end was trimmed by 6 bases and the J gene end by 6 bases; junction bases not matched to a gene: 1. The CDR3 DNA sequence: TGTGCCAGCAGGGGGACAGCTGAAGCTTTCTTT. It codes for CASRGTAEAFF.

This clone came up a few times. This chain connects TRBV5-4 to TRBJ2-7; TRBD1 is a possible D gene (6 bases). The CDR3 has 14 residues. Germline CDR1 reads SGHNT; CDR2 reads YYREEE (reference sequence). Trimming stripped 4 bases from V and 0 bases from J, with 11 bases between. The CDR3 sequence: CASSPTDSSYEQYF. The CDR3 DNA reads as TGTGCCAGCAGCCCCACGGACAGCTCCTACGAGCAGTACTTC. Supplemented by reference TRBV5-4 and TRBJ2-7, the full variable domain reads ETGVTQSPTHLIKTRGQQVTLRCSSQSGHNTVSWYQQALGQGPQFIFQYYREEENGRGNFPPRFSGLQFPNYSSELNVNALELDDSALYLCASSPTDSSYEQYFGPGTRLTVT.

The chain employs TRBV27 and TRBJ2-3; D is uncertain. Between the trimmed V and J ends, which lost 0 bases and 7 bases, there was a span of 14 bases. Looked up from germline, CDR1 is MNHEY and CDR2 is SMNVEV (reference sequence). The CDR3 extends over 15 amino acids. For the CDR3, the DNA is TGTGCCAGCAGTTTATCCGTCGGAGCGTGGAATACGCAGTATTTT. Its translation is CASSLSVGAWNTQYF.

V and J are TRBV4-3 and TRBJ2-7, with 7 bases that match TRBD2. Per germline, CDR1 LGHNA and CDR2 YSLEER. The ends lost 0 bases at V and 6 bases at J; junction bases unmatched: 14. The CDR3 runs to 17 residues. DNA of the CDR3: TGCGCCAGCAGCCAAGATCCGAGCGGGGTGACCTTACTCGAGCAGTACTTC. Its protein is CASSQDPSGVTLLEQYF.